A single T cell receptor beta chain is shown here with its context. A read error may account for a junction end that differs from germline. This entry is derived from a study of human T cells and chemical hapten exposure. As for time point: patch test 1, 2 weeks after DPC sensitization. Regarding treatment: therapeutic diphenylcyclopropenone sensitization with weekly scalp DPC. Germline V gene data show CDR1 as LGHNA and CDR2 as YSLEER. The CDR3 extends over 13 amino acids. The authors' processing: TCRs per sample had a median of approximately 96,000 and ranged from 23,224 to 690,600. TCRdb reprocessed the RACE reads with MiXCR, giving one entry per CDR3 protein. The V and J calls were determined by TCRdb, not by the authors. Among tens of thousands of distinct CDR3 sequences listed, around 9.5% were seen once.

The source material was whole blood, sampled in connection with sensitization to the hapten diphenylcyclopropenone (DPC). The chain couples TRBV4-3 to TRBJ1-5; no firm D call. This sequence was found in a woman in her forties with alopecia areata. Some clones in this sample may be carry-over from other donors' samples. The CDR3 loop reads CASSQDHEAQKNF. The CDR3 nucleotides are TGCGCCAGCAGCCAAGATCATGAAGCGCAAAAGAATTTT.